A single sample is the source of the 14 T cell receptor beta chains below, sequenced in a study of tumor and adjacent non-tumor tissue in lung cancer. No cell sorting was done before RNA was extracted from the tissue. This non-tumor lung sample came from over 3 cm beyond the tumor edge. The library came from three nested PCR rounds adapted from ARM-PCR protocols. TCRdb reprocessed the multiplex PCR reads via MiXCR and lists one record per CDR3 protein. The sample holds 60,000 to 80,000 distinct CDR3 sequences, around 70% seen once. Sequencing input: distant non-tumor lung tissue. Source of these receptors: a woman in her 50s with non-small cell lung cancer.

This clonotype was counted many times. The chain employs TRBV29-1 and TRBJ2-3; no clear D gene. This CDR3 spans 10 amino acids. Germline values: CDR1 SQVTM, CDR2 ANQGSEA. V was shortened by 5 bases and J by 10 bases, with 10 bases between the two germline ends. Here the CDR3 DNA reads TGCAGCGTTAATGGGGTAGCGCAGTATTTT. It is translated as CSVNGVAQYF.

J is TRBJ1-1 and V is TRBV20-1; no clear D gene. The germline gives CDR1 DFQATT, CDR2 SNEGSKA (reference sequence). This CDR3 is 11 amino acids long. Trimming cost V 6 bases and J 3 bases, with 8 bases left between them. The CDR3 nucleotides are TGCAGTGCGAGGGCATACACTGAAGCTTTCTTT. It encodes CSARAYTEAFF.

A note on this clonotype: A junction end diverges from the germline sequence, so it may reflect a read error. The chain couples TRBV29-1 to TRBJ2-5, with D possibly being TRBD1 or TRBD2 (6 bases each). Germline V gene sequence: CDR1 SQVTM, CDR2 ANQGSEA. CDR3 length: 15 amino acids. CDR3 in DNA: TGCCGCGTTGTGAGGGGGGTAACACGTCAAGAGACCCAGTACTTC. It yields the protein CRVVRGVTRQETQYF.

Regarding this clonotype: This may arise from a read error, as a much more abundant clone is one base away. The rearrangement uses TRBV6-6 and TRBJ1-6; D remains ambiguous. Per germline, CDR1 MNHNY and CDR2 SVGAGI (reference sequence). This CDR3 spans 12 amino acids. V lost 6 bases, J lost 13 bases, and 13 bases lay in between. CDR3 region: CASRPEVGPLHF. Written as DNA, the CDR3 is TGTGCCAGCAGGCCTGAAGTGGGGCCCCTCCACTTT.

For this clonotype: Being one base from a much bigger clone, this may be a read error. The gene calls are TRBV4-1 and TRBJ2-1; maybe TRBD1 (5 bases). The CDR3 extends over 17 amino acids. The V end lost 4 bases, the J end lost 15 bases, and 31 bases lay between the germline ends. CDR1 is MGHRA, CDR2 YSYEKL, per germline. The chain's CDR3 is CASSLKGRCDSLSGRFF. DNA of the CDR3: TGCGCCAGCAGCCTCAAGGGGCGCTGCGACAGCCTCTCCGGGCGGTTCTTC.

As to this clonotype: Germline is not matched at one junction end, which may reflect a read error. This chain joins TRBV6-1 and TRBJ2-7; maybe TRBD2 (6 bases). Germline V lookup: CDR1 MNHNS, CDR2 SASEGT. The CDR3 totals 13 residues. CDR3 protein: CVSSELAKYEQYF. The CDR3 DNA reads as TGTGTCAGCAGTGAACTAGCTAAGTACGAGCAGTACTTC.

This clonotype was observed at least ten times. This chain links TRBV10-3 with TRBJ2-1; 7 nucleotides align to TRBD2. The CDR3 has 15 amino acids. V trimming: 3 bases; J trimming: 0 bases; junction bases outside the gene matches: 2. Per the germline V gene, CDR1 is ENHRY and CDR2 is SYGVKD. The CDR3 loop reads CAISDSGGSYNEQFF. Written as DNA, the CDR3 is TGTGCCATCAGTGACTCGGGGGGCTCCTACAATGAGCAGTTCTTC.

This clonotype occurred a few times. This chain connects TRBV11-2 to TRBJ2-1; D uncertain. The CDR3 extends over 13 amino acids. Looked up from germline, CDR1 is SGHAT and CDR2 is FQNNGV. Trimming removed 7 bases from V and 5 bases from J, with 12 bases in between. CDR3 DNA sequence: TGTGCCAGCATCTCCGGACCTCACAATGAGCAGTTCTTC. Residues: CASISGPHNEQFF.

To note about this clonotype: One end of the junction varies from germline; a read error may be responsible. The gene calls are TRBV11-2 and TRBJ1-5; D unclear. The germline gives CDR1 SGHAT, CDR2 FQNNGV. CDR3 length: 15 residues. CDR3 DNA: TGTGCCGGCAGCTTAGCGGGCCGAGGCAATCGGCCCCAGCGTTTT. Translation gives CAGSLAGRGNRPQRF.

J is TRBJ2-7 and V is TRBV5-1; D is unclear. Germline CDR1 is SGHRS and CDR2 is YFSETQ. The germline V and J ends were trimmed by 2 bases and 0 bases, with 18 bases remaining between them. The length of the CDR3 is 17 residues. The CDR3 is CASSFRLRRSSSYEQYF. The CDR3 bases are TGCGCCAGCAGCTTTAGGCTTCGCAGGAGTTCCTCCTACGAGCAGTACTTC.

A word on this clonotype: A junction end diverges from the germline sequence, so it may reflect a read error. The V and J genes are TRBV11-2 and TRBJ2-1; 12 nucleotides line up with TRBD2. CDR1 and CDR2 from the germline V gene are SGHAT and FQNNGV. The CDR3 is made up of 16 amino acids. DNA of the CDR3: TGTGCCAACAGCTTAGAGCTAGCGGGAGGGCCAGATGAGCTGTTCTTC. Its translation is CANSLELAGGPDELFF.

J is TRBJ2-1 and V is TRBV11-2; tentative D call: TRBD2 (5 bases). CDR1 and CDR2 from the germline V gene are SGHAT and FQNNGV. Trimming took 2 bases from V and 15 from J, leaving 20 bases between them. This CDR3 has 14 amino acids. This CDR3 is CASSLLAGVGARFF. CDR3 coding DNA: TGTGCCAGCAGCTTACTAGCAGGAGTCGGTGCGCGGTTCTTC.

With regard to this clonotype: At one boundary the junction diverges from the germline segment, which might be a read error. The chain carries TRBV11-1 and TRBJ1-2; 7 bases line up with TRBD1. Looked up from germline, CDR1 is SGHAT and CDR2 is FQDESV (reference sequence). The CDR3 runs to 15 residues. The CDR3 spells CPSSFRGTVPYGYTF. CDR3 bases: TGTCCCAGCAGCTTCAGGGGGACAGTCCCCTATGGCTACACCTTC.

This clonotype was seen only once. Compared with germline, one end of the junction differs, possibly owing to a read error. V usage is TRBV28 and J usage is TRBJ1-1, with 10 bases identical to TRBD1. This CDR3 has 17 amino acids. Germline V gives CDR1 MDHEN, CDR2 SYDVKM. CDR3 nucleotide sequence: TGTGCCAGCAGTTCGACTGACAGGGGGCACCAGGACACTGAAGTTTTCTTT. Translating it yields CASSSTDRGHQDTEVFF.